These 31 T cell receptor beta chains share one sample of origin, sequenced in a study of blood T cell repertoires in COVID-19. Some clones are missing from TCRdb's copy, which holds only in-frame ones; the method was immunoSEQ multiplex PCR. The data show about 72,000 clones, with more than 75% seen just once and around 20% held by the top ten. The sample was peripheral blood. The receptors come from a human donor in a cohort sampled during active COVID-19.

The rearrangement uses TRBV29-1 and TRBJ2-7, with TRBD1 matching 9 bases. Germline CDR1 and CDR2: SQVTM and ANQGSEA. CDR3 length: 12 residues. The ends lost 4 bases at V and 6 bases at J; junction bases unmatched: 4. CDR3 protein: CSVGRTGVEQYF. Written as DNA, the CDR3 is TGCAGCGTTGGTAGGACAGGGGTCGAGCAGTACTTC.

Note on this clone: At one of its ends the junction is not consistent with the germline gene, which may arise from a read error. CDR3 in DNA: TGTGCCAGCAGCCCTTCCCGATGGCTAGCGGGGCGGGTACTCTTC. This codes for CASSPSRWLAGRVLF. This chain joins TRBV3-1 (or the pseudogene TRBV3-2) and TRBJ2-7; 9 nucleotides agree with TRBD2. Germline V CDR1 and CDR2: LGHDT, YNNKEL (reference sequence). This CDR3 region has 15 residues.

This clone was recorded a few times. This chain connects TRBV7-3 to TRBJ2-7; D gene unclear. The CDR3 is 13 residues long. Deletions cut 5 bases from V and 7 bases from J, with 15 bases between. Germline lookup yields CDR1 SGHTA and CDR2 FQGTGA. The CDR3 bases are TGTGCCAGCAGCCCTGGATTCGCGCGGGAGCAGTACTTC. Amino acids: CASSPGFAREQYF. Using reference TRBV7-3 and TRBJ2-7 for the parts outside the CDR3, the full variable domain is GAGVSQTPSNKVTEKGKYVELRCDPISGHTALYWYRQSLGQGPEFLIYFQGTGAADDSGLPNDRFFAVRPEGSVSTLKIQRTERGDSAVYLCASSPGFAREQYFGPGTRLTVT.

This chain uses TRBV11-2 with TRBJ2-6, with 12 bases aligning to TRBD1. Trimming cost V 3 bases and J 1 base; bases outside gene matches: 4. The CDR3 spans 18 residues. The V gene's germline CDR1 is SGHAT and CDR2 FQNNGV. The CDR3 DNA sequence: TGTGCCAGCAGCTTGGGGACAGGGGGCCTTTCTGGGGCCAACGTCCTGACTTTC. It is translated as CASSLGTGGLSGANVLTF. Filled out from reference TRBV11-2 and TRBJ2-6, the complete variable domain reads EAGVAQSPRYKIIEKRQSVAFWCNPISGHATLYWYQQILGQGPKLLIQFQNNGVVDDSQLPKDRFSAERLKGVDSTLKIQPAKLEDSAVYLCASSLGTGGLSGANVLTFGAGSRLTVL.

The chain links TRBV19 to TRBJ2-3; D is perhaps TRBD1 (6 bases). CDR1 LNHDA and CDR2 SQIVND come from the germline V gene (reference sequence). Trimming removed 6 bases from V and 3 bases from J, with 16 bases in between. The length of the CDR3 is 15 residues. The CDR3 DNA reads as TGTGCCAGTAGCCGGACCGGACAGAAAACAGATACGCAGTATTTT. Its translation is CASSRTGQKTDTQYF.

V is TRBV6-6 and J is TRBJ1-5; D remains ambiguous. Germline V gives CDR1 MNHNY, CDR2 SVGAGI (reference sequence). V lost 6 bases to trimming and J lost 6 bases, with 6 bases between them. This CDR3 contains 11 residues. The CDR3 coding sequence is TGTGCCAGCAGACAAACTCAGCCCCAGCATTTT. Translated, it gives CASRQTQPQHF.

In its sample, this clone was seen once. V gene TRBV2 combines with J gene TRBJ2-7, with 9 bases identical to TRBD2. Germline loops: CDR1 SNHLY, CDR2 FYNNEI. V was clipped by 1 base and J by 0 bases; unmatched bases: 4. The CDR3 is 16 residues long. The CDR3 sequence: CASSEGLAGHSYEQYF. The CDR3 DNA follows: TGTGCCAGCAGTGAAGGGCTAGCGGGGCACTCCTACGAGCAGTACTTC.

The chain has TRBV5-8 and TRBJ1-1; D possibly corresponds to TRBD1 (5 bases). CDR3 length: 11 amino acids. Trimming cost V 0 bases and J 11 bases, with 8 bases left between them. Germline V lookup: CDR1 SGHTS, CDR2 YDEGEE. The CDR3 region has the DNA TGTGCCAGCAGCTTGGGCAGGGTGGCTTTCTTT. Translating it yields CASSLGRVAFF.

The chain has TRBV7-9 and TRBJ2-7, with 8 bases lining up with TRBD1. The CDR3 sequence is 16 residues long. The J segment lost 6 bases and the V segment lost 5 bases, leaving 15 bases of the junction unmatched. Germline assignment: CDR1 SEHNR and CDR2 FQNEAQ (reference sequence). This CDR3 is CASSASSGGAWLEQYF. CDR3 coding DNA: TGTGCCAGCAGCGCCTCGTCAGGGGGCGCGTGGCTCGAGCAGTACTTC.

The rearrangement joins TRBV7-2 to TRBJ1-1, with D possibly being TRBD1 (5 bases). The CDR3 has 13 amino acids. V lost 3 bases and J 12 bases, leaving 17 bases between the germline ends. Germline lookup yields CDR1 SGHTA and CDR2 FQGNSA. This CDR3 reads CASSFRGAGGSFF. The CDR3 nucleotides are TGTGCCAGCAGCTTTAGGGGTGCGGGGGGGTCTTTCTTT.

The rearrangement joins TRBV7-8 to TRBJ2-2; TRBD1 is a possible D gene (5 bases). Germline CDR1 reads SGHVS; CDR2 reads FQNEAQ. The CDR3 is 14 residues long. V was pared by 8 bases and J by 4 bases, with 14 bases between. CDR3 DNA: TGTGCCAGCGGTAGGGGCTTGTCCACCGGGGAGCTGTTTTTT. Translation gives CASGRGLSTGELFF.

V is TRBV7-2 and J is TRBJ1-1, with a possible D match to TRBD1 (6 bases). The CDR3 sequence is 14 residues long. Trimming stripped 4 bases from V and 4 bases from J, with 13 bases between. Germline lookup yields CDR1 SGHTA and CDR2 FQGNSA. CDR3 loop: CASSSEGGVTEAFF. The CDR3 DNA reads as TGTGCCAGCAGCTCCGAGGGGGGGGTCACTGAAGCTTTCTTT.

The CDR3 DNA reads TGTGCCAGCAGCCGAACCGGGACTAGGGGCGAGCAGTACTTC. It specifies CASSRTGTRGEQYF. V and J are TRBV5-4 and TRBJ2-7; TRBD2 aligns across 8 bases. The CDR3 is made up of 14 amino acids. J was trimmed by 6 bases and V by 4 bases; bases with no gene match: 9. Germline V gene lookup returns CDR1 SGHNT and CDR2 YYREEE (reference sequence).

The V call is TRBV5-1, the J call TRBJ2-7, with 8 bases fitting TRBD1. Unmatched junction bases numbered 5, after V lost 2 bases and J lost 4 bases. The germline CDR1 and CDR2 sequences are SGHRS and YFSETQ. This CDR3 has 14 amino acids. The CDR3 loop is CASSLGQGQYEQYF. The CDR3 nucleotides are TGCGCCAGCAGCTTAGGACAGGGCCAGTACGAGCAGTACTTC.

The chain carries TRBV6-2 or TRBV6-3 and TRBJ1-5, with D perhaps matching TRBD1 (6 bases). Germline loops: CDR1 MNHEY, CDR2 SVGEGT. Trimming took 6 bases from V and 0 from J, leaving 18 bases between them. The CDR3 is made up of 17 amino acids. Here the CDR3 DNA reads TGTGCCAGCAGCCGAGGGGGGGGGTTAAATAGCAATCAGCCCCAGCATTTT. Its protein product is CASSRGGGLNSNQPQHF.

This sequence joins TRBV25-1 and TRBJ1-6; perhaps TRBD1 as D (6 bases). Per the germline V gene, CDR1 is MGHDK and CDR2 is SYGVNS. The CDR3 contains 14 residues. Trimming took 1 base from V and 5 from J, leaving 6 bases between them. Written as DNA, the CDR3 is TGTGCCAGCAGTGAATCAGGGGATAATTCACCCCTCCACTTT. This encodes CASSESGDNSPLHF.

The rearrangement uses TRBV10-3 and TRBJ1-6; D might be TRBD1 (6 bases). This CDR3 spans 14 amino acids. The V end was cut by 5 bases, the J end by 10 bases, with 15 bases between. The germline V gene has CDR1 ENHRY and CDR2 SYGVKD. The DNA for the CDR3 is TGTGCCATCAGTTTAACAGGGACTAGATCACCCCTCCACTTT. This translates into CAISLTGTRSPLHF.

The chain employs TRBV12-3 or TRBV12-4 and TRBJ1-1; unclear D gene. With 3 bases removed from V and 2 bases from J, the gap between germline ends came to 7 bases. This CDR3 spans 13 amino acids. The CDR3 DNA follows: TGTGCCAGCAGTTTTTTCGGTAACACTGAAGCTTTCTTT. Amino acid sequence: CASSFFGNTEAFF.

The chain's CDR3 is CASNSYQGEKLFF. In nucleotides, the CDR3 is TGTGCCAGCAATTCCTATCAGGGGGAAAAACTGTTTTTT. J is TRBJ1-4 and V is TRBV2; weak D call: TRBD1 (6 bases). Germline V gene sequence: CDR1 SNHLY, CDR2 FYNNEI. The CDR3 spans 13 residues. Trimming shortened V by 7 bases and J by 8 bases, and 14 bases separated the two germline ends.

The V call is TRBV27, the J call TRBJ2-3; 11 nucleotides agree with TRBD2. The CDR3 sequence is 19 residues long. With 6 bases clipped from V and 5 bases from J, the junction kept 19 bases outside the gene matches. Germline lookup yields CDR1 MNHEY and CDR2 SMNVEV (reference sequence). In nucleotides, the CDR3 is TGTGCCAGCAGCCGCTACTCTTACAGAATAGCGGGGGGGCAAGATACGCAGTATTTT. The encoded protein is CASSRYSYRIAGGQDTQYF.

The chain's CDR3 is CASSQEVAGGSGANVLTF. DNA of the CDR3: TGTGCCAGCAGCCAAGAGGTGGCGGGAGGCTCTGGGGCCAACGTCCTGACTTTC. This chain uses TRBV3-1 (or the pseudogene TRBV3-2) with TRBJ2-6; TRBD2 matches 8 bases. CDR3 size: 18 residues. Trimming took 0 bases from V and 0 from J; bases not matched to a gene: 4. Per the germline V gene, CDR1 is LGHDT and CDR2 is YNNKEL (reference sequence).

The chain combines TRBV7-9 with TRBJ1-3, with no clear D. Germline CDR1 and CDR2: SEHNR and FQNEAQ (reference sequence). The CDR3 consists of 15 residues. Trimming left V 2 bases short and J 0 bases short, with 8 bases between. CDR3 protein: CASSLMASSGNTIYF. The CDR3 DNA reads as TGTGCCAGCAGCTTAATGGCCAGCTCTGGAAACACCATATATTTT. The full variable domain, completed using reference TRBV7-9 and TRBJ1-3, is DTGVSQNPRHKITKRGQNVTFRCDPISEHNRLYWYRQTLGQGPEFLTYFQNEAQLEKSRLLSDRFSAERPKGSFSTLEIQRTEQGDSAMYLCASSLMASSGNTIYFGEGSWLTVV.

This chain links TRBV4-3 with TRBJ2-7; 10 nucleotides align to TRBD2. CDR3 length equals 15 residues. Germline V lookup: CDR1 LGHNA, CDR2 YSLEER. With V trimmed by 4 bases and J by 1 base, 4 bases remained unmatched. The CDR3 DNA follows: TGCGCCAGCAGCCTAGGGACTAGCGAGTCCTACGAGCAGTACTTC. It translates to CASSLGTSESYEQYF.

CDR3 loop: CAWSRQGLGKSPLHF. As DNA, the CDR3 is TGTGCCTGGAGTAGACAGGGGTTGGGAAAATCACCCCTCCACTTT. The rearrangement joins TRBV30 to TRBJ1-6; 8 bases align to TRBD1. Germline V CDR1 and CDR2: GTSNPN, SVGIG (reference sequence). The CDR3 contains 15 residues. The V gene end was trimmed by 2 bases and the J gene end by 10 bases; junction bases not matched to a gene: 10.

J is TRBJ2-7 and V is TRBV7-6; tentatively, D is TRBD1 (6 bases). With 4 bases removed from V and 3 bases from J, the gap between germline ends came to 10 bases. The germline V gene encodes CDR1 SGHVS and CDR2 FNYEAQ. This CDR3 contains 13 residues. In DNA form, the CDR3 reads TGTGCCAGCAGCTCCCGGGACAACTACGAGCAGTACTTC. Amino acids: CASSSRDNYEQYF.

The sample holds a few counts of this clone. The chain joins TRBV4-1 to TRBJ2-3, with 11 positions matching TRBD1. V was clipped by 1 base and J by 9 bases; unmatched bases: 12. This CDR3 spans 17 amino acids. CDR1 is MGHRA and CDR2 is YSYEKL in the germline V gene. CDR3 bases: TGCGCCAGCAGCCAAGTGGGCCTTGGACAGGGGGCTGACACGCAGTATTTT. Its protein product is CASSQVGLGQGADTQYF.

The chain joins TRBV9 to TRBJ2-1, with a tentative D call TRBD1 (5 bases). This CDR3 contains 15 residues. V shed 0 bases and J shed 3 bases, with 10 bases lying between them. The germline V gene encodes CDR1 SGDLS and CDR2 YYNGEE. The CDR3 DNA reads as TGTGCCAGCAGCGTAGAAGGGGTCCTCTACAATGAGCAGTTCTTC. Translated: CASSVEGVLYNEQFF.

This chain links TRBV5-6 with TRBJ2-7; D is ambiguous. Germline V gene lookup returns CDR1 SGHDT and CDR2 YYEEEE. Trimming removed 0 bases from V and 3 bases from J, with 7 bases in between. This CDR3 region has 13 residues. CDR3 residues: CASSLAPGYEQYF. In DNA, the CDR3 is TGTGCCAGCAGCTTGGCGCCCGGCTACGAGCAGTACTTC.

The sample holds a few counts of this clone. The chain is built from TRBV29-1 and TRBJ1-3; maybe TRBD1 (6 bases). CDR3 length equals 15 residues. CDR1 SQVTM and CDR2 ANQGSEA come from the germline V gene. V lost 1 base to trimming and J lost 4 bases, with 14 bases between them. CDR3 residues: CSVEGPGVAGNTIYF. CDR3 DNA sequence: TGCAGCGTTGAAGGCCCAGGGGTGGCAGGAAACACCATATATTTT.

The chain links TRBV27 to TRBJ1-5, with D perhaps matching TRBD1 (5 bases). Germline values: CDR1 MNHEY, CDR2 SMNVEV (reference sequence). The V and J ends lost 4 bases and 6 bases respectively, with 10 bases between them. The CDR3 covers 13 residues. The CDR3 DNA sequence: TGTGCCAGCAGTTCCAGGGTAAGTCAGCCCCAGCATTTT. It yields the protein CASSSRVSQPQHF.

The chain has TRBV27 and TRBJ1-3, with D possibly TRBD1 on 6 matching bases. Germline lookup yields CDR1 MNHEY and CDR2 SMNVEV (reference sequence). V gave up 8 bases and J gave up 1 base, with 12 bases separating them. This CDR3 has 14 residues. The CDR3 DNA reads as TGTGCCAGCGGACCCGGGACATCTGGAAACACCATATATTTT. As protein: CASGPGTSGNTIYF.